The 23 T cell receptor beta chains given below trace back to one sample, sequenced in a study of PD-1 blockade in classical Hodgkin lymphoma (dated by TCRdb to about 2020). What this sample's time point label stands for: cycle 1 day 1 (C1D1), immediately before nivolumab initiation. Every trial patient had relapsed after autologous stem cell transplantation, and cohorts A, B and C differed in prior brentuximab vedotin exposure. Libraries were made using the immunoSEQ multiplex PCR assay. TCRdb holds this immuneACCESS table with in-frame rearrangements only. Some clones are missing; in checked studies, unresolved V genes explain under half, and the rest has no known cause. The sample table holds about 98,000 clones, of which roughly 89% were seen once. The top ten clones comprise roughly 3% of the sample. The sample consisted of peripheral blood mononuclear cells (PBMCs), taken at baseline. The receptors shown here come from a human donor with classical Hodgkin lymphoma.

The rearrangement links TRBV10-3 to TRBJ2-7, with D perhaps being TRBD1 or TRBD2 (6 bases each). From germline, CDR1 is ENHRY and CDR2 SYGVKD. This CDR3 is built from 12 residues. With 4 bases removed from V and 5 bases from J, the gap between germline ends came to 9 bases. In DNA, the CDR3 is TGTGCCATCAGTGGGAGGGGGGACGAGCAGTACTTC. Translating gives CAISGRGDEQYF.

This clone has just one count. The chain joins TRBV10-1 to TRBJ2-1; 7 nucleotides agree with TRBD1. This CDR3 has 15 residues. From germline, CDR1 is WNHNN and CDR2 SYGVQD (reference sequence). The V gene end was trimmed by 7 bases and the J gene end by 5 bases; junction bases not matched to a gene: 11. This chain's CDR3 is CASNPGLGTDNEQFF. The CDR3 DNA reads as TGCGCCAGCAACCCCGGATTGGGGACAGACAATGAGCAGTTCTTC.

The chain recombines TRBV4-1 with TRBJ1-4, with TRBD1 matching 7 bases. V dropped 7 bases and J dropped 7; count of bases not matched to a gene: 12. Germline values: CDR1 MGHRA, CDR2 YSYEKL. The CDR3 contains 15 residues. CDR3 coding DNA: TGCGCCAGCACATACATGGAGGGGGCAGGTGAAAAACTGTTTTTT. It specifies CASTYMEGAGEKLFF.

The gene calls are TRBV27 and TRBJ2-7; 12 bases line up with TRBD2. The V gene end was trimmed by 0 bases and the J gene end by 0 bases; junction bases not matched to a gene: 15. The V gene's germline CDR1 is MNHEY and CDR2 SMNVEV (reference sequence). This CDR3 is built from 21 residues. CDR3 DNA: TGTGCCAGCAGTTTATCGTGGCCCCCCCGTCAGGGACTAGCGGGCTCCTACGAGCAGTACTTC. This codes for CASSLSWPPRQGLAGSYEQYF.

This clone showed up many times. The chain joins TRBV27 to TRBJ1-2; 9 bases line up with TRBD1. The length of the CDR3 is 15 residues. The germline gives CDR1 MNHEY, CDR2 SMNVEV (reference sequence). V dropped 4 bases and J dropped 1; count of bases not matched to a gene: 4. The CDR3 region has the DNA TGTGCCAGCAGTTCGGGACAGGGACATAACTATGGCTACACCTTC. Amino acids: CASSSGQGHNYGYTF.

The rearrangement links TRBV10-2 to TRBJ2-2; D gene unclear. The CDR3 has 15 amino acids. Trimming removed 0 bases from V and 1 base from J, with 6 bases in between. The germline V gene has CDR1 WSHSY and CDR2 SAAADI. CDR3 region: CASSESGLNTGELFF. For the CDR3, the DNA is TGCGCCAGCAGTGAGTCCGGGTTGAACACCGGGGAGCTGTTTTTT.

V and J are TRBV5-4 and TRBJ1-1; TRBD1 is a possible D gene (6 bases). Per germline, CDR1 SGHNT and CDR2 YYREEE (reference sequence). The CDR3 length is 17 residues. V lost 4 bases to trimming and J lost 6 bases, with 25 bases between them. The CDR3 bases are TGTGCCAGCAGCCGTAAAGGGAATGACAGGAATTTGCCTGAAGCTTTCTTT. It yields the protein CASSRKGNDRNLPEAFF.

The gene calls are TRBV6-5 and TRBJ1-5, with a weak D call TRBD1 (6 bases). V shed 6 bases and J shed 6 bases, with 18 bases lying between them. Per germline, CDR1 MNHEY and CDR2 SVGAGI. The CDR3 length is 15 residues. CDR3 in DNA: TGTGCCAGCAGCCGCAGCACAGGGCGCGGTCAGCCCCAGCATTTT. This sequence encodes CASSRSTGRGQPQHF.

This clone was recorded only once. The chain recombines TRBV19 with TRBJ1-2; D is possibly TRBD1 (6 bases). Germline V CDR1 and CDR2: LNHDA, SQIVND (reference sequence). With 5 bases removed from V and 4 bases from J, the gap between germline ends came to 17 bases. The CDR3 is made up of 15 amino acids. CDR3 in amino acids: CASSPLGTGTYGYTF. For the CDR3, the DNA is TGTGCCAGTAGTCCCCTGGGAACAGGGACCTATGGCTACACCTTC.

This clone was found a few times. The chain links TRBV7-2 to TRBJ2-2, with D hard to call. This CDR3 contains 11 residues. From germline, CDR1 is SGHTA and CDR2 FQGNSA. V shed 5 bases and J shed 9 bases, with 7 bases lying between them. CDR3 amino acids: CASSLHRELFF. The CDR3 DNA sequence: TGTGCCAGCAGCCTCCACAGGGAGCTGTTTTTT.

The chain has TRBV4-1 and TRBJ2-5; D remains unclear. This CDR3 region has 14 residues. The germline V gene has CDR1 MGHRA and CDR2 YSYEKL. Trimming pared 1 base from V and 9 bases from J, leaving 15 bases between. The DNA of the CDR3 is TGCGCCAGCAGCCAAGCTACTCTTGGGGTGGCCCAGTACTTC. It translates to CASSQATLGVAQYF.

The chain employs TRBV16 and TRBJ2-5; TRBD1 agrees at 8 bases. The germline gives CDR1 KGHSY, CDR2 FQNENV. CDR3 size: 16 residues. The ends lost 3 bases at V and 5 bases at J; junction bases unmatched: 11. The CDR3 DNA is TGTGCCAGCAGCCACGACAGGGGCCCTGCTGGGGAGACCCAGTACTTC. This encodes CASSHDRGPAGETQYF.

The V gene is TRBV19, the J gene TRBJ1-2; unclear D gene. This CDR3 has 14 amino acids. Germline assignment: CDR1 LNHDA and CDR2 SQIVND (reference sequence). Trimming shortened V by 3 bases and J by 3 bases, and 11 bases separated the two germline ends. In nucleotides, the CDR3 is TGTGCCAGTAGTATTGGGGTATCACACTATGGCTACACCTTC. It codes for CASSIGVSHYGYTF.

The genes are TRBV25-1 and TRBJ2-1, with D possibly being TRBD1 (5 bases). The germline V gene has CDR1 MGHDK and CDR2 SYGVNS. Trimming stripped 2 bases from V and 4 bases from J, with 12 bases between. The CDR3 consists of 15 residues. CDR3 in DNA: TGTGCCAGCAGTGAAGACAGCCGAACTTACAATGAGCAGTTCTTC. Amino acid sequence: CASSEDSRTYNEQFF.

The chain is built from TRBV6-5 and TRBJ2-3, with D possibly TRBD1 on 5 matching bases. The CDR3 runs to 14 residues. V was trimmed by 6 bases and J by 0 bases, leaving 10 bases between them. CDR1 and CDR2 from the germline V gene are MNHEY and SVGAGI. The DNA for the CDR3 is TGTGCCAGCAGAACAGGTGGGAGCACAGATACGCAGTATTTT. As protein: CASRTGGSTDTQYF.

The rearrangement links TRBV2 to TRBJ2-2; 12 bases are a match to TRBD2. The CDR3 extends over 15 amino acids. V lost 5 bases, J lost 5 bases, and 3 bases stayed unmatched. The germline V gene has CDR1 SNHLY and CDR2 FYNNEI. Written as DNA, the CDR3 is TGTGCCAGCAGTCTGACTAGCGGGAGTACCGGGGAGCTGTTTTTT. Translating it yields CASSLTSGSTGELFF.

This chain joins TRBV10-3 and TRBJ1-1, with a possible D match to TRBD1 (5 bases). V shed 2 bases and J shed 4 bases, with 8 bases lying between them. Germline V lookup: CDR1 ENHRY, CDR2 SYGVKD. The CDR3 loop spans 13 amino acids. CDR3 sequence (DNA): TGTGCCATCAGTGAGGGGGGGAGCACTGAAGCTTTCTTT. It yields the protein CAISEGGSTEAFF.

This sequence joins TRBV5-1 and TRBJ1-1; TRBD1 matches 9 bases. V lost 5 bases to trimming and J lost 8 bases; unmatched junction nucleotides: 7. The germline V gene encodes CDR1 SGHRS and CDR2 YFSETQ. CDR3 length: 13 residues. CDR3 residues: CASRIYRGREAFF. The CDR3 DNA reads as TGCGCCAGCAGAATCTACAGGGGGCGCGAAGCTTTCTTT.

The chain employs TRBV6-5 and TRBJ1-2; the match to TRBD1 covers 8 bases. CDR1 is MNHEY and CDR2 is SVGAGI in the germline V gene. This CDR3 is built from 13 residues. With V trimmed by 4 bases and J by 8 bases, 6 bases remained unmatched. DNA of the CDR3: TGTGCCAGCAGTTGGACAGGGATCGACGGCTACACCTTC. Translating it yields CASSWTGIDGYTF.

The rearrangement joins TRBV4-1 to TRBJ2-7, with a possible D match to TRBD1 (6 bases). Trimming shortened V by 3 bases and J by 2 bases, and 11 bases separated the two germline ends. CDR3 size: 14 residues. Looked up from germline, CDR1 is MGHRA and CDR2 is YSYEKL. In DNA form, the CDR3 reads TGCGCCAGCAGCCATGGGGGCTCGACCTACGAGCAGTACTTC. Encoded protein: CASSHGGSTYEQYF.

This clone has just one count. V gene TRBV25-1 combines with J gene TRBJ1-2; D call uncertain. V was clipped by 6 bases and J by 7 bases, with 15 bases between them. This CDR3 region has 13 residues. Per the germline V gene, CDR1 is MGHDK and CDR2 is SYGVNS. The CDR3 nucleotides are TGTGCCAGCAGGAGGGAGGAGGTTAGTGGCTACACCTTC. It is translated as CASRREEVSGYTF.

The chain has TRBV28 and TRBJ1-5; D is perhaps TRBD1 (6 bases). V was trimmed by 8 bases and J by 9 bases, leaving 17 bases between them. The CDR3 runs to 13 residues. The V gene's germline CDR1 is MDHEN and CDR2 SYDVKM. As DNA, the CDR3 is TGTGCCAGCTACTTACAGGGAAGGGGGCCCCAGCATTTT. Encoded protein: CASYLQGRGPQHF. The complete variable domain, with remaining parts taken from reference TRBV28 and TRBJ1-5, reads DVKVTQSSRYLVKRTGEKVFLECVQDMDHENMFWYRQDPGLGLRLIYFSYDVKMKEKGDIPEGYSVSREKKERFSLILESASTNQTSMYLCASYLQGRGPQHFGDGTRLSIL.

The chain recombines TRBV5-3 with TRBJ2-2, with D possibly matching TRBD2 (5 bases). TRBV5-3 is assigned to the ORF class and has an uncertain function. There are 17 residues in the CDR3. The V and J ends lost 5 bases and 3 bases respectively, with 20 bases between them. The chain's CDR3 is CARRWAVASLYTGELFF. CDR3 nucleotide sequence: TGTGCCAGAAGATGGGCCGTGGCTAGCCTGTACACCGGGGAGCTGTTTTTT.